This T cell receptor beta chain came from a study of neurological immune-mediated disorders. Time point in this sample: longitudinal time-point 1 (baseline). This clonotype was counted at least ten times. By 5'RACE with 10-nucleotide random UMIs, the cDNA was made. The yield of each sequencing run was over 170 million TCR-beta sequences from 15-18 subjects. TCRdb redid the calling of the 5' RACE reads with MiXCR, one entry per CDR3 protein. The profile shows about 57,000 distinct CDR3 sequences, about 10% of them singletons. The CDR3 contains 11 residues. The germline gives CDR1 SNHLY, CDR2 FYNNEI. The V end was cut by 4 bases, the J end by 1 base, with 1 base between.

The sequenced sample was PBMCs. The source is a male donor with HTLV-1-associated myelopathy (HAM/TSP). The chain is built from TRBV2 and TRBJ2-5; D remains ambiguous. The CDR3 bases are TGTGCCAGCAGTGCCCAAGAGACCCAGTACTTC. Protein sequence: CASSAQETQYF.